The 5 T cell receptor beta chains below were found in one sample sequenced in a study of T cells in women clearing cervical HPV infection (dated by TCRdb to 2016 to 2019). Libraries were made using the immunoSEQ multiplex PCR assay. TCRdb took this table from immuneACCESS and kept in-frame rearrangements with V and J called. Such tables lack part of the clones; where checked against another copy, unresolved V genes explain under half of the gap, and the rest is unexplained. The sample has fewer than 30,000 clones on record. Jointly, the top ten make up about 6% of the sample. The sequenced material came from blood buffy coat. These receptors all come from a woman between 18 and 69 years old with a cervical HPV16 infection that either progressed to CIN3+ or cleared (not recorded which).

With respect to this clone: The CDR3 end is not reached by the read, which stops 3 residues before it; the germline J gene fills it in. The gene calls are TRBV18 and TRBJ1-1, with 7 bases identical to TRBD1. Losses at the gene ends were 2 bases for V and 7 bases for J; bases not matched to a gene: 10. Per the germline V gene, CDR1 is KGHSH and CDR2 is LQKENI. There are 15 residues in the CDR3. Here the CDR3 reads CASSPTTQWDSEAFF. The part of the CDR3 DNA that was read is TGTGCCAGCTCACCAACGACCCAGTGGGACAGTGAA.

Notes on this clone: The CDR3 end lies 3 residues beyond the end of the read and is filled in from the germline J gene. The chain joins TRBV2 to TRBJ2-1, with 8 bases lining up with TRBD2. The germline CDR1 and CDR2 sequences are SNHLY and FYNNEI. V shed 7 bases, J shed 8 bases, and the junction held 4 bases outside the gene matches. The CDR3 sequence is 12 residues long. Partial CDR3 DNA: TGTGCCAGCACACTAGCGGCCCATGAG. It specifies CASTLAAHE. In full, the CDR3 is CASTLAAHEQFF.

The CDR3 is CASRPGYSTDTQYF. The CDR3 bases that were read are TGTGCCAGCAGACCAGGGTATAGCACAGATACG. The V and J genes are TRBV7-9 and TRBJ2-3, with a weak D call TRBD1 (5 bases). The read stops 3 residues short of the end of the CDR3; the missing end is completed from the germline J gene. Trimming pared 6 bases from V and 0 bases from J, leaving 10 bases between. Germline-derived CDR1 and CDR2 are SEHNR and FQNEAQ (reference sequence). The CDR3 extends over 14 amino acids.

Points on this clone: The sequence runs out 3 residues before the end of the CDR3; the remainder is reconstructed from the germline J gene. The chain carries TRBV5-1 and TRBJ1-2, with 9 bases that match TRBD1. The CDR3 has 16 residues. CDR1 SGHRS and CDR2 YFSETQ come from the germline V gene. V dropped 4 bases and J dropped 0; count of bases not matched to a gene: 7. CDR3 sequence reads: CASSPRTGVANYGYTF. The sequenced CDR3 bases are TGCGCCAGCAGCCCTCGGACAGGGGTAGCTAACTATGGC.

Concerning this clone itself: The junction departs from the called germline gene at one end, perhaps through a read error. The CDR3 extends 3 residues past the end of the read, so its final part is completed from the germline J gene. The sample carries other DNA sequences with the same CDR3. This rearrangement joins TRBV18 to TRBJ1-3; D possibly corresponds to TRBD1 (5 bases). In germline, CDR1 is KGHSH, CDR2 LQKENI. CDR3 length: 16 amino acids. The CDR3 DNA, read in part, is TGTGCCAGCTCACCGACGTTGCCAGGGCCATCAGACACT. Amino acid sequence: CASSPTLPGPSDT. The entire CDR3 sequence reads CASSPTLPGPSDTIYF.